The source of this T cell receptor beta chain is a study of cytomegalovirus exposure and HLA in healthy donors. The CDR3 consists of 15 residues. The germline V gene has CDR1 SNHLY and CDR2 FYNNEI. The junction had 7 bases not matched to a gene; V was cut back by 6 bases and J by 2 bases. Whole-study results and caveats: From TCR beta sequences, most subjects' HLA-A and HLA-B alleles were reportedly predicted accurately. TCR beta V- and J-gene trimming, according to a later analysis, was linked to a missense DCLRE1C variant. TCR association rates varied by HLA locus in a later analysis, with DRB1 highest and HLA-C lowest.

Primers: 60 Vbeta forward and 13 Jbeta reverse. The method was immunoSEQ multiplex PCR; TCRdb's version includes in-frame clones alone and lacks a portion of them. Here the sample spans more than 150,000 clones, 70% to 90% being singletons. Concerning this clone: Its matching antigen is unknown.

This sequence originates from a young man in good health and CMV-seropositive. V and J are TRBV2 and TRBJ1-5, with 7 bases matching TRBD1. Sequenced sample: PBMCs. This CDR3 is CASRRLGQGNQPQHF. The CDR3 bases are TGTGCCAGCAGAAGACTCGGACAGGGCAATCAGCCCCAGCATTTT.